This section outlines one TCR beta chain sequence together with its context. Antigen: not known. Profiling relied on immunoSEQ multiplex PCR, and the TCRdb table lists in-frame clones only, not all of them. The sample carries around 700,000 clones, 73% recorded once. Per the germline V gene, CDR1 is MNHNS and CDR2 is SASEGT. The ends were cut back, 2 bases at V and 7 bases at J, with 11 bases in the middle. CDR3 length: 14 amino acids. The data stem from a study of shared clonotypes between healthy human individuals. Regarding the study as a whole: Across a handful of donors, naive CD4 shared roughly 5%, naive CD8 about 3.2%, memory CD4 2.3%, memory CD8 about 0.38%. Collection of samples was limited to blood; tissue repertoires likely differ. Inspection by rarefaction showed sorted-subset sequencing to be incomplete despite large depth.

Input material: memory CD4+ T cells sorted from blood. Noted subset: CD45RA-negative fraction. The chain links TRBV6-1 to TRBJ2-2; D not resolved. This clonotype was sampled from a woman in her 30s in good health. The CDR3 DNA reads as TGTGCCAGCAGTGAATCCGTCTTTGGCGGGGAGCTGTTTTTT. It specifies CASSESVFGGELFF.